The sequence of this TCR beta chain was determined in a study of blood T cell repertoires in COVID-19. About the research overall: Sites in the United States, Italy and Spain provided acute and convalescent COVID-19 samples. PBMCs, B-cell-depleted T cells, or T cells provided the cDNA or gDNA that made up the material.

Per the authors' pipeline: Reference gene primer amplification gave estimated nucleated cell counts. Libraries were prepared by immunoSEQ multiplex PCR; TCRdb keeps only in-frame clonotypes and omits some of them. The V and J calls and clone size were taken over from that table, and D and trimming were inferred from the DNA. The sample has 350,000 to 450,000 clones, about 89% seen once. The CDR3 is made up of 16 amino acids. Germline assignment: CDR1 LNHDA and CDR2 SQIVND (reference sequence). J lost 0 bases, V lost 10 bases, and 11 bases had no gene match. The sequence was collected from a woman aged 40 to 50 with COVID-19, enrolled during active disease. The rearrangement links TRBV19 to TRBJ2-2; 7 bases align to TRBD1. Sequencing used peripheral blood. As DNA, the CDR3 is TGTGCCACCTCCCCTAGGGGGCCCGCGAACACCGGGGAGCTGTTTTTT. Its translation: CATSPRGPANTGELFF. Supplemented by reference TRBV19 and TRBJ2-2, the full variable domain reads DGGITQSPKYLFRKEGQNVTLSCEQNLNHDAMYWYRQDPGQGLRLIYYSQIVNDFQKGDIAEGYSVSREKKESFPLTVTSAQKNPTAFYLCATSPRGPANTGELFFGEGSRLTVL.